This is a list of T cell receptor beta chains from one sample in a study of response to subunit inactivated influenza vaccine. Via MiXCR, TCRdb re-called the RT-PCR reads, giving one row per CDR3 protein. The data show approximately 700,000 distinct CDR3 sequences, approximately 15% seen once. Here the sequenced sample was PBMCs from blood, taken less than 13 days after vaccination. The receptor set was obtained from a man aged 45-60 years who received an inactivated influenza vaccine. The CDR3 runs from the conserved cysteine through the conserved F or W. The D gene is left open where the match is weak. Clone size, where shown, is once, few, many, or a class for clones that have expanded.

clone_size j_call d_call v_call cdr3_nt cdr3_aa
. TRBJ2-1 TRBD2 TRBV11-3 TGTGCCAGCAGTGTTACCGGGACTAGCTCCTACAATGAGCAGTTCTTC CASSVTGTSSYNEQFF
once TRBJ2-1 TRBD2 TRBV15 TGTGCCACCAGCACGCTTAGCGGGGGGGCCCGCAATGAGCAGTTCTTC CATSTLSGGARNEQFF
. TRBJ1-6 . TRBV24-1 TGTGCCACCAGAAGACAGGAAAATTCACCCCTCCACTTT CATRRQENSPLHF
few TRBJ2-7 TRBD1 TRBV29-1 TGCAGCGTTGGGGGGCGGGGGACAGGGACTCGCGAGCAGTACTTC CSVGGRGTGTREQYF
. TRBJ2-5 . TRBV6-2/TRBV6-3 TGTGCCAGCAGTTACGTTGGGGCAGTTGGGGAGACCCAGTACTTC CASSYVGAVGETQYF
few TRBJ1-1 . TRBV12-3/TRBV12-4 TGTGCCAGCAGTTTGGGGATGTCTAACACTGAAGCTTTCTTT CASSLGMSNTEAFF
. TRBJ2-2 TRBD1 TRBV19 TGTGCCAGTACCCCACCGGGACAGGGCTTGGCCGGGGAGCTGTTTTTT CASTPPGQGLAGELFF
. TRBJ2-3 TRBD2 TRBV20-1 TGCAGTGCTCCTAAGAGCGGGGGGGCCAGTGGAAGCACAGATACGCAGTATTTT CSAPKSGGASGSTDTQYF
few TRBJ1-6 TRBD1 TRBV12-3/TRBV12-4 TGTGCCAGCAGTATTGGGACTCGACAGGGCCGTTCACCCCTCCACTTT CASSIGTRQGRSPLHF
few TRBJ2-3 . TRBV5-8 TGTGCCAGCAGCTTGGGGCTGAACACAGATACGCAGTATTTT CASSLGLNTDTQYF
. TRBJ2-3 TRBD2 TRBV10-3 TGTGCCATCAGTGAGTCGAAAGCGGGAACGAATACGCAGTATTTT CAISESKAGTNTQYF
. TRBJ2-3 TRBD2 TRBV4-1 TGCGCCAGCAGCCAAGTACTAGCGGGGTCAGATACGCAGTATTTT CASSQVLAGSDTQYF
few TRBJ1-2 . TRBV6-1 TGTGCCAGCAGTGGAGAGAGGGCCAGCGGCTACACCTTC CASSGERASGYTF
. TRBJ1-2 TRBD1 TRBV15 TGTGCCACCAGCAGAAGAGCGACAGGGACCTATGGCTACACCTTC CATSRRATGTYGYTF
few TRBJ2-1 . TRBV7-9 TGTGCCAGCAGCTTAGAGGGACTTGCATTCTTC CASSLEGLAFF
many TRBJ2-3 . TRBV5-1 TGCGCCAGCAGCTCAAGACAACCGGGACCGAGCACAGATACGCAGTATTTT CASSSRQPGPSTDTQYF
many TRBJ2-7 TRBD2 TRBV28 TGTGCCAGCAGAAGCGGGGAGACCTACGAGCAGTACTTC CASRSGETYEQYF
few TRBJ2-1 TRBD2 TRBV28 TGTGCCAGCAGTACATCGGGAGGGGAGGTCTTC CASSTSGGEVF
many TRBJ2-1 . TRBV7-2 TGTGCCAGCAGCTTGTCTCCACAGGCTTACAATGAGCAGTTCTTC CASSLSPQAYNEQFF
many TRBJ2-7 TRBD1 TRBV29-1 TGCAGCGTTGGTGCAGGGGGCGAGCAGTACTTC CSVGAGGEQYF
few TRBJ1-4 . TRBV12-3/TRBV12-4 TGTGCCAGCAGTCCGGAAGGGGAAAAACTGTTTTTT CASSPEGEKLFF
few TRBJ2-7 . TRBV4-3 TGCGCCAGCAGCCAAGAGCTTCTTGCCTACGAGCAGTACTTC CASSQELLAYEQYF